This T cell receptor beta chain was profiled in a study of identical twins. Germline CDR1 DFQATT, CDR2 SNEGSKA (reference sequence). The trim removed 4 bases at V and 0 bases at J, leaving 6 bases unmatched. There are 14 residues in the CDR3. A single record per CDR3 protein comes from TCRdb applying MiXCR to the 5' RACE reads. The sample contains roughly 690,000 distinct CDR3 sequences, around 20% of which appear only once. This clonotype has only a few counts. The sample also formed part of further work on T cells expressing NK-cell markers. That paper states: In several donors, these clonotypes also led the CD3+CD56-NKG2C+ fraction.

What was sequenced was PBMCs. The sequence was collected from a woman aged 18-29 years in good health. The rearrangement uses TRBV20-1 and TRBJ2-7, with 7 bases that match TRBD2. This CDR3 reads CSAKSLADSYEQYF. In DNA, the CDR3 is TGCAGTGCTAAGTCCCTAGCGGACTCCTACGAGCAGTACTTC.